This T cell receptor (beta chain) emerged from a study of T cells in Graves' hyperthyroidism and ophthalmopathy. Study overall: Blood from the periphery was taken at initial diagnosis, before any treatment.

The investigators amplified TCR beta CDR3 regions from RNA transcripts. The HTBI primer set was used in a first-round RT-PCR of the TCR CDR3. TCRdb reprocessed the multiplex PCR reads via MiXCR and lists one record per CDR3 protein. This repertoire shows some 300,000 distinct CDR3 sequences, about 19% found once; its top ten account for just under 40%. CDR1 MNHEY and CDR2 SVGAGI come from the germline V gene. The J segment lost 7 bases and the V segment lost 2 bases, leaving 7 bases of the junction unmatched. The CDR3 spans 14 residues. Study outcomes and limitations: Clonotypes that were expanded in thyroid above 0.001 mostly appeared in blood too.

Comments on this clonotype: Its antigen remains unidentified.

Uncontrolled infection, other autoimmune disease, pregnancy or lactation led to exclusion. Out of over 7.5 ml of fresh peripheral blood came the PBMCs. The chain joins TRBV6-5 to TRBJ1-2, with 7 positions matching TRBD1. The sample was blood. The receptor was isolated from a man aged 50 or older with Graves' ophthalmopathy. The CDR3 coding sequence is TGTGCCAGCAGTTACGGTCCCACAGGGGTTGGCTACACCTTC. Translating it yields CASSYGPTGVGYTF.